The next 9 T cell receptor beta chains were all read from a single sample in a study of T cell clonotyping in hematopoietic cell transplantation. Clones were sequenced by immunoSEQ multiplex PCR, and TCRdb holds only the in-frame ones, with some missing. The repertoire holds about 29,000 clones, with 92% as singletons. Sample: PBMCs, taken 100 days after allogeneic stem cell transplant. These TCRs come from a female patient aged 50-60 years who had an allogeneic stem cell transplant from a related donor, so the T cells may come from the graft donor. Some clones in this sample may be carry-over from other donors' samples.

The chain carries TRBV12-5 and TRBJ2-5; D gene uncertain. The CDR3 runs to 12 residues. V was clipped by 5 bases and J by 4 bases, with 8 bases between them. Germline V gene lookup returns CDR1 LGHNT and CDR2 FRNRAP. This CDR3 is CASGPRVETQYF. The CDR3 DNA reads TGTGCTAGTGGTCCCCGGGTAGAGACCCAGTACTTC. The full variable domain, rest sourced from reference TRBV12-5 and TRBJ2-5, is DARVTQTPRHKVTEMGQEVTMRCQPILGHNTVFWYRQTMMQGLELLAYFRNRAPLDDSGMPKDRFSAEMPDATLATLKIQPSEPRDSAVYFCASGPRVETQYFGPGTRLLVL.

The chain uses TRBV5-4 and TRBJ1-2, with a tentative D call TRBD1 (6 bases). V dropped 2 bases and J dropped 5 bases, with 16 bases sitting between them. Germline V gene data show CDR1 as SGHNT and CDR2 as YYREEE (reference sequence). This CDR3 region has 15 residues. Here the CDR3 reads CASSFSPGTNYGYTF. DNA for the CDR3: TGTGCCAGCAGCTTTTCCCCCGGGACAAATTATGGCTACACCTTC.

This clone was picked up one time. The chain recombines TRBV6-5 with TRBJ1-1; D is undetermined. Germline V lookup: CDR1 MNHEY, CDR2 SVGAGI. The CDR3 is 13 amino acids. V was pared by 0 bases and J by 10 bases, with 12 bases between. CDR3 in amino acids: CASSYSYGEGAFF. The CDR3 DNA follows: TGTGCCAGCAGTTACTCGTATGGGGAGGGAGCTTTCTTT.

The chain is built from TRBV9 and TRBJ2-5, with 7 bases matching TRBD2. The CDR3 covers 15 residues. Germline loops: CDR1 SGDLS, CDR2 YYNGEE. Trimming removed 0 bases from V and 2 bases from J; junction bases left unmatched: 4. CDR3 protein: CASSVDGLVQETQYF. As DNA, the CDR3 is TGTGCCAGCAGCGTAGATGGACTAGTTCAAGAGACCCAGTACTTC.

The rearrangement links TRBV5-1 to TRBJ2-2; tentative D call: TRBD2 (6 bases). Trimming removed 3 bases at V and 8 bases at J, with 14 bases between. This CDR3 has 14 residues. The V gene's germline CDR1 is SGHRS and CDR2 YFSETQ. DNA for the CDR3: TGCGCCAGCAGCTCCCGACACGGAGGGGGGGAGCTGTTTTTT. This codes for CASSSRHGGGELFF.

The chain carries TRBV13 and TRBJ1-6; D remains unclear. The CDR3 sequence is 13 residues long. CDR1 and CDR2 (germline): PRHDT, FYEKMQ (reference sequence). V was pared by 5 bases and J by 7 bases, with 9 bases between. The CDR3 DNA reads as TGTGCCAGCAGCCCGGACTGGAATTCACCCCTCCACTTT. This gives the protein CASSPDWNSPLHF.

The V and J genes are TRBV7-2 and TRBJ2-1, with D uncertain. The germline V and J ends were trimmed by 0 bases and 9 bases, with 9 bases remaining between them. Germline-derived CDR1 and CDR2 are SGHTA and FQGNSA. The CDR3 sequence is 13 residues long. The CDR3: CASSLADAGEQFF. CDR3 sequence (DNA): TGTGCCAGCAGCTTAGCGGACGCTGGTGAGCAGTTCTTC.

CDR3 DNA: TGTGCCAGCAGCACCCAACAGGGTGAGTTGGGTGGCTACACCTTC. It specifies CASSTQQGELGGYTF. V and J are TRBV5-4 and TRBJ1-2; D is perhaps TRBD1 (6 bases). V gave up 4 bases and J gave up 7 bases, with 20 bases separating them. Germline V gene data show CDR1 as SGHNT and CDR2 as YYREEE (reference sequence). The CDR3 runs to 15 residues.

CDR3 coding DNA: TGTGCCAGCAGCCAGTCGGCAGGGGCATCCTACAATGAGCAGTTCTTC. It is translated as CASSQSAGASYNEQFF. The chain has TRBV5-4 and TRBJ2-1, with D maybe TRBD1 (6 bases). The CDR3 has 16 residues. V shed 4 bases and J shed 1 base, with 15 bases lying between them. Germline CDR1 reads SGHNT; CDR2 reads YYREEE (reference sequence).